Below, 23 T cell receptor beta chains from the same sample are listed, as sequenced in a study of cytomegalovirus exposure and HLA in healthy donors. PCR was performed using 60 Vbeta and 13 Jbeta primers. Assay: immunoSEQ multiplex PCR; the TCRdb copy retains only in-frame clones and omits some. Counted here are under 40,000 clones, more than 85% occurring once; the ten biggest clones make up under 3.5%. Sequencing used PBMCs. These receptors were obtained from a woman aged 18-30 years in good health and CMV-seronegative.

The chain carries TRBV28 and TRBJ2-4, with D perhaps TRBD1 (6 bases). V lost 6 bases, J lost 0 bases, and 12 bases lay in between. Germline CDR1 MDHEN, CDR2 SYDVKM. CDR3 size: 15 residues. The CDR3 region is CASSSGEVAKNIQYF. The CDR3 DNA reads as TGTGCCAGCAGCTCAGGGGAAGTAGCCAAAAACATTCAGTACTTC.

On this clone: One end of the junction varies from germline; a read error may be responsible. This chain uses TRBV7-3 with TRBJ2-3; TRBD2 matches at 10 bases. The CDR3 has 15 amino acids. Germline CDR1 and CDR2: SGHTA and FQGTGA. CDR3 nucleotides: TGTTCCAGCAGCCCGGGACTAGCGCGCACAGATACGCAGTATTTT. The encoded protein is CSSSPGLARTDTQYF.

The rearrangement joins TRBV5-1 to TRBJ2-4, with TRBD1 identical over 8 bases. After removal of 2 bases from V and 6 bases from J, the junction contained 10 bases not matched to a gene. The CDR3 covers 16 residues. The V gene's germline CDR1 is SGHRS and CDR2 YFSETQ. The CDR3 DNA is TGCGCCAGCAGCTTCGGACAGGGCGGAAGAGGAAACATTCAGTACTTC. It is translated as CASSFGQGGRGNIQYF.

V and J are TRBV19 and TRBJ2-5; 8 bases match TRBD2. There are 18 residues in the CDR3. Trimming took 1 base from V and 5 from J; bases not matched to a gene: 15. Germline V gene sequence: CDR1 LNHDA, CDR2 SQIVND (reference sequence). CDR3 DNA: TGTGCCAGTAGTATAGGGCGGGGACCAGGACTAGCAATGGAGACCCAGTACTTC. Its translation is CASSIGRGPGLAMETQYF.

The V gene is TRBV2, the J gene TRBJ1-6; D is ambiguous. CDR1 and CDR2 (germline): SNHLY, FYNNEI. V was clipped by 10 bases and J by 5 bases, with 15 bases between them. This CDR3 spans 14 amino acids. The CDR3 sequence is CAIVRRRDNSPLHF. The CDR3 DNA is TGTGCCATAGTACGACGGAGAGATAATTCACCCCTCCACTTT.

The rearrangement joins TRBV29-1 to TRBJ1-1; D gene uncertain. The CDR3 is made up of 12 amino acids. CDR1 and CDR2 (germline): SQVTM, ANQGSEA. V dropped 5 bases and J dropped 1 base, with 8 bases sitting between them. The CDR3 sequence: CSVPAGNTEAFF. The CDR3 nucleotides are TGCAGCGTTCCCGCAGGGAACACTGAAGCTTTCTTT. Drawing the rest from reference TRBV29-1 and TRBJ1-1, the complete variable domain is SAVISQKPSRDICQRGTSLTIQCQVDSQVTMMFWYRQQPGQSLTLIATANQGSEATYESGFVIDKFPISRPNLTFSTLTVSNMSPEDSSIYLCSVPAGNTEAFFGQGTRLTVV.

The chain recombines TRBV7-3 with TRBJ2-3; perhaps TRBD2 as D (6 bases). The CDR3 loop spans 14 amino acids. Trimming cost V 4 bases and J 2 bases, with 10 bases left between them. Germline CDR1 is SGHTA and CDR2 is FQGTGA. Written as DNA, the CDR3 is TGTGCCAGCAGCTCCGGGGGATTCACAGATACGCAGTATTTT. Amino acid sequence: CASSSGGFTDTQYF.

V usage is TRBV30 and J usage is TRBJ2-6; perhaps TRBD1 as D (6 bases). V lost 6 bases, J lost 4 bases, and 10 bases lay in between. The CDR3 covers 13 residues. Per the germline V gene, CDR1 is GTSNPN and CDR2 is SVGIG (reference sequence). The CDR3 bases are TGTGCCTGCGCAGGGGCGGGGGCCAACGTCCTGACTTTC. It specifies CACAGAGANVLTF.

A few counts support this clone. The genes are TRBV4-1 and TRBJ2-7, with 8 bases aligning to TRBD1. V dropped 4 bases and J dropped 3; count of bases not matched to a gene: 5. Germline CDR1 reads MGHRA; CDR2 reads YSYEKL. This CDR3 comprises 14 residues. As DNA, the CDR3 is TGCGCCAGCAGCCCTCAGGGGGCGCACTACGAGCAGTACTTC. Translated, it gives CASSPQGAHYEQYF.

This rearrangement joins TRBV11-3 to TRBJ2-5, with 14 bases lining up with TRBD2. The CDR3 is 15 amino acids. The V gene's germline CDR1 is SGHNT and CDR2 YENEEA. The trim removed 5 bases at V and 4 bases at J, leaving 3 bases unmatched. The CDR3 sequence is CASSPGLAGVETQYF. The CDR3 coding sequence is TGTGCCAGCAGCCCGGGACTAGCGGGAGTAGAGACCCAGTACTTC. The full variable domain, its missing parts supplied by reference TRBV11-3 and TRBJ2-5, is EAGVVQSPRYKIIEKKQPVAFWCNPISGHNTLYWYLQNLGQGPELLIRYENEEAVDDSQLPKDRFSAERLKGVDSTLKIQPAELGDSAVYLCASSPGLAGVETQYFGPGTRLLVL.

The chain joins TRBV19 to TRBJ2-1; 9 bases match TRBD1. Looked up from germline, CDR1 is LNHDA and CDR2 is SQIVND (reference sequence). Unmatched junction bases numbered 8, after V lost 6 bases and J lost 8 bases. The CDR3 totals 14 residues. The CDR3 protein is CASRTGGVIDEQFF. The CDR3 DNA reads TGTGCCAGTAGGACAGGGGGAGTGATCGATGAGCAGTTCTTC.

There are a few counts of this clone. The chain employs TRBV4-1 and TRBJ1-3, with TRBD1 matching over 8 bases. The trim removed 4 bases at V and 0 bases at J, leaving 8 bases unmatched. The CDR3 runs 17 residues. Germline CDR1 reads MGHRA; CDR2 reads YSYEKL. This CDR3 is CASSRPGQVNSGNTIYF. The CDR3 region has the DNA TGCGCCAGCAGCCGACCGGGACAGGTGAACTCTGGAAACACCATATATTTT.

The chain is built from TRBV5-4 and TRBJ2-3, with 10 bases matching TRBD2. Trimming took 4 bases from V and 5 from J; bases not matched to a gene: 7. Per the germline V gene, CDR1 is SGHNT and CDR2 is YYREEE (reference sequence). This CDR3 comprises 15 residues. The CDR3 region is CASSTLAGAGDTQYF. In DNA, the CDR3 is TGTGCCAGCAGCACCCTAGCGGGAGCCGGAGATACGCAGTATTTT.

This rearrangement joins TRBV6-1 to TRBJ1-1, with D possibly being TRBD1 (5 bases). This CDR3 is built from 14 residues. Germline V lookup: CDR1 MNHNS, CDR2 SASEGT. V was trimmed by 8 bases and J by 1 base, leaving 14 bases between them. CDR3 loop: CASSWGLTNTEAFF. In DNA, the CDR3 is TGTGCCAGCTCTTGGGGCCTTACGAACACTGAAGCTTTCTTT.

V and J are TRBV7-2 and TRBJ1-3; unclear D gene. CDR3 size: 11 residues. Germline V lookup: CDR1 SGHTA, CDR2 FQGNSA. V dropped 6 bases and J dropped 8 bases, with 8 bases sitting between them. The DNA for the CDR3 is TGTGCCAGCAGATCCCAATACACCATATATTTT. This gives the protein CASRSQYTIYF. Full variable domain (outside the CDR3, taken from reference TRBV7-2 and TRBJ1-3): GAGVSQSPSNKVTEKGKDVELRCDPISGHTALYWYRQSLGQGLEFLIYFQGNSAPDKSGLPSDRFSAERTGGSVSTLTIQRTQQEDSAVYLCASRSQYTIYFGEGSWLTVV.

The gene calls are TRBV25-1 and TRBJ2-7, with unresolved D. V lost 2 bases to trimming and J lost 3 bases, with 8 bases between them. Germline V gene sequence: CDR1 MGHDK, CDR2 SYGVNS. The CDR3 extends over 13 amino acids. The CDR3 spells CASSERGGYEQYF. For the CDR3, the DNA is TGTGCCAGCAGTGAACGCGGTGGCTACGAGCAGTACTTC.

V usage is TRBV5-1 and J usage is TRBJ2-5; TRBD1 might be the D (6 bases). In germline, CDR1 is SGHRS, CDR2 YFSETQ. This CDR3 region has 15 residues. V lost 0 bases, J lost 2 bases, and 11 bases lay in between. The CDR3 DNA reads TGCGCCAGCAGCTTGGATGGGACACTACAAGAGACCCAGTACTTC. Protein: CASSLDGTLQETQYF. Complete variable domain (other parts from reference TRBV5-1 and TRBJ2-5): KAGVTQTPRYLIKTRGQQVTLSCSPISGHRSVSWYQQTPGQGLQFLFEYFSETQRNKGNFPGRFSGRQFSNSRSEMNVSTLELGDSALYLCASSLDGTLQETQYFGPGTRLLVL.

The rearrangement uses TRBV21-1 and TRBJ2-7; TRBD1 reflects the table's D call only, with no check against the DNA. TRBV21-1 is assigned pseudogene status. The CDR3 sequence is 17 residues long. The CDR3: CASSRKKGDRGNYEQYF. CDR3 bases: TGTGCCAGCAGCCGAAAGAAGGGCGACAGGGGGAACTACGAGCAGTACTTC.

This clone was detected only once. This rearrangement joins TRBV27 to TRBJ1-2, with 8 bases fitting TRBD1. Per the germline V gene, CDR1 is MNHEY and CDR2 is SMNVEV (reference sequence). The length of the CDR3 is 13 residues. With 5 bases clipped from V and 7 bases from J, the junction kept 6 bases outside the gene matches. CDR3 bases: TGTGCCAGCAGTGGACGGACAGGGAGTGGCTACACCTTC. Protein product: CASSGRTGSGYTF.

DNA for the CDR3: TGTGCCAGCAGCGTAGCTTTGGTCGGTGAGCAGTTCTTC. Translated, it gives CASSVALVGEQFF. The chain employs TRBV9 and TRBJ2-1; D gene uncertain. CDR3 length equals 13 residues. Germline V lookup: CDR1 SGDLS, CDR2 YYNGEE. V gave up 0 bases and J gave up 9 bases, with 10 bases separating them.

This chain uses TRBV25-1 with TRBJ2-3, with TRBD2 matching over 8 bases. Germline lookup yields CDR1 MGHDK and CDR2 SYGVNS. This CDR3 region has 18 residues. The J segment lost 2 bases and the V segment lost 3 bases, leaving 13 bases of the junction unmatched. The CDR3 spells CASSDVKTNSGTTDTQYF. In nucleotides, the CDR3 is TGTGCCAGCAGTGACGTAAAGACTAATAGCGGGACCACAGATACGCAGTATTTT.

The chain employs TRBV5-1 and TRBJ2-3; the D gene is possibly TRBD2 (6 bases). Trimming left V 5 bases short and J 4 bases short, with 17 bases between. The germline V gene has CDR1 SGHRS and CDR2 YFSETQ. This CDR3 has 15 residues. The CDR3 DNA follows: TGCGCCAGCAGTAAGGTGGGAGGCTCCCCAGATACGCAGTATTTT. Translating it yields CASSKVGGSPDTQYF. The full variable domain, its missing parts supplied by reference TRBV5-1 and TRBJ2-3, is KAGVTQTPRYLIKTRGQQVTLSCSPISGHRSVSWYQQTPGQGLQFLFEYFSETQRNKGNFPGRFSGRQFSNSRSEMNVSTLELGDSALYLCASSKVGGSPDTQYFGPGTRLTVL.

The genes are TRBV6-4 and TRBJ2-1; 10 positions match TRBD2. Germline CDR1 and CDR2: MRHNA and SNTAGT. CDR3 length: 16 residues. The V and J ends lost 2 bases and 1 base, in that order; junction bases with no gene match: 2. In nucleotides, the CDR3 is TGTGCCAGCAGTGACAGCGGGAGGGTATCCTACAATGAGCAGTTCTTC. Its translation is CASSDSGRVSYNEQFF.